Below, 24 T cell receptor beta chains from the same sample are listed, as sequenced in a study of CD8 T cells in ankylosing spondylitis. Overall study findings and caveats: Ankylosing spondylitis blood seemed to carry a telltale TCR beta motif made of eight or nine highly homologous variants.

These receptors are not linked to any known antigen. TCRdb re-derived calls from the 5' RACE reads in MiXCR, one entry per CDR3 protein. The profile covers a few hundred thousand distinct CDR3 sequences, with 15% to 20% appearing a single time and 0.85% to 1.3% taken by the ten largest. Input material: blood, either unsorted or a sorted T cell fraction (not recorded which). The receptors originated from a male donor with ankylosing spondylitis.

The table lists this clonotype with a few counts. This chain connects TRBV27 to TRBJ1-2, with D tentatively TRBD1 (5 bases). The CDR3 covers 15 residues. CDR1 MNHEY and CDR2 SMNVEV come from the germline V gene (reference sequence). Trimming stripped 7 bases from V and 4 bases from J, with 19 bases between. This CDR3 reads CASKWGPLGSYGYTF. The CDR3 DNA sequence: TGTGCCAGCAAATGGGGCCCCTTGGGGAGCTATGGCTACACCTTC.

CDR3 in DNA: TGTGCCAGCAGTCGAATCGGGACAGATACGCAGTATTTT. This translates into CASSRIGTDTQYF. The rearrangement uses TRBV25-1 and TRBJ2-3; unclear D gene. V lost 5 bases, J lost 3 bases, and 9 bases lay in between. The CDR3 is made up of 13 amino acids. The germline CDR1 and CDR2 sequences are MGHDK and SYGVNS.

The chain combines TRBV20-1 with TRBJ2-1; 7 nucleotides match TRBD2. The V and J ends lost 1 base and 0 bases, in that order; junction bases with no gene match: 6. The CDR3 is made up of 16 amino acids. The germline gives CDR1 DFQATT, CDR2 SNEGSKA (reference sequence). Here the CDR3 reads CSARGGGPGSYNEQFF. CDR3 DNA sequence: TGCAGTGCTAGAGGGGGAGGGCCGGGCTCCTACAATGAGCAGTTCTTC.

This clonotype was detected only a few times. The chain combines TRBV6-6 with TRBJ1-5; unclear D gene. Germline V gives CDR1 MNHNY, CDR2 SVGAGI (reference sequence). V was cut by 5 bases and J by 3 bases, with 8 bases left in between. CDR3 length: 13 residues. CDR3 sequence reads: CASSRDHNQPQHF. The CDR3 DNA reads TGTGCCAGCAGTCGTGACCACAATCAGCCCCAGCATTTT.

This clonotype was seen at least ten times. The chain is built from TRBV4-1 and TRBJ2-1, with D tentatively TRBD1 (5 bases). Per germline, CDR1 MGHRA and CDR2 YSYEKL. The CDR3 runs 14 residues. Deletions cut 0 bases from V and 4 bases from J, with 7 bases between. The CDR3 region has the DNA TGCGCCAGCAGCCAAGACAGGGAATACAATGAGCAGTTCTTC. Translating gives CASSQDREYNEQFF.

This clonotype has a count of ten or more. The rearrangement uses TRBV20-1 and TRBJ1-4; 7 bases map to TRBD1. The V and J ends lost 5 bases and 0 bases, in that order; junction bases with no gene match: 9. The CDR3 is 16 residues long. Germline CDR1 is DFQATT and CDR2 is SNEGSKA (reference sequence). CDR3 nucleotides: TGCAGTGCTCCGGGACAGAACTTTGCAACTAATGAAAAACTGTTTTTT. It yields the protein CSAPGQNFATNEKLFF.

This clonotype was counted many times. J is TRBJ2-7 and V is TRBV5-1; TRBD2 might be the D (6 bases). Germline V gene lookup returns CDR1 SGHRS and CDR2 YFSETQ. Deletions cut 1 base from V and 0 bases from J, with 11 bases between. The CDR3 has 15 residues. The CDR3 protein is CASSLIAGSSYEQYF. In DNA, the CDR3 is TGCGCCAGCAGCTTGATCGCGGGGAGCTCCTACGAGCAGTACTTC.

This sequence joins TRBV7-3 and TRBJ1-5; the match to TRBD1 covers 7 bases. This CDR3 has 13 amino acids. Germline CDR1 and CDR2: SGHTA and FQGTGA. Unmatched junction bases numbered 3, after V lost 4 bases and J lost 6 bases. The CDR3 loop reads CASSSGGGQPQHF. The CDR3 bases are TGTGCCAGCAGCTCAGGGGGGGGTCAGCCCCAGCATTTT.

V is TRBV12-3 or TRBV12-4 and J is TRBJ2-3; 9 nucleotides match TRBD2. The CDR3 runs 15 residues. The V segment lost 3 bases and the J segment 5 bases; nucleotides outside the gene matches: 6. The CDR3 bases are TGTGCCAGCAGTTTGGTAGCGGGAGTCAAAGATACGCAGTATTTT. Translation: CASSLVAGVKDTQYF.

This clonotype came up a few times. The rearrangement joins TRBV29-1 to TRBJ2-6; D gene uncertain. The CDR3 runs to 13 residues. The germline V gene has CDR1 SQVTM and CDR2 ANQGSEA. The V end was cut by 6 bases, the J end by 0 bases, with 6 bases between. The CDR3 nucleotides read TGCAGCGTGGCCAGCTCTGGGGCCAACGTCCTGACTTTC. The encoded protein is CSVASSGANVLTF.

This sequence joins TRBV29-1 and TRBJ2-5; 8 bases fit TRBD2. The CDR3 is 13 residues long. Germline CDR1 SQVTM, CDR2 ANQGSEA. The V and J ends lost 6 bases and 6 bases, in that order; junction bases with no gene match: 9. CDR3 DNA sequence: TGCAGCGTCCCCGGGAGGGGACTAAAGACCCAGTACTTC. This gives the protein CSVPGRGLKTQYF.

This clonotype was observed many times. The chain combines TRBV3-1 with TRBJ1-1, with 7 bases identical to TRBD1. Germline V CDR1 and CDR2: LGHDT, YNNKEL (reference sequence). CDR3 length: 14 amino acids. Trimming at V came to 5 bases and at J to 1 base, leaving 4 bases not matched to a gene. The CDR3 reads CASSTGQENTEAFF. CDR3 nucleotides: TGTGCCAGCAGCACCGGACAGGAGAACACTGAAGCTTTCTTT.

The chain combines TRBV20-1 with TRBJ1-2; D possibly corresponds to TRBD1 (5 bases). The CDR3 is 12 amino acids. Germline V gene sequence: CDR1 DFQATT, CDR2 SNEGSKA (reference sequence). Trimming left V 3 bases short and J 4 bases short, with 9 bases between. The chain's CDR3 is CSASMGTYGYTF. The CDR3 nucleotides read TGCAGTGCTAGTATGGGGACCTATGGCTACACCTTC.

CDR3 bases: TGTGCCAGCAGTTCCCACCTCAGACGGACTAGCCGCGACAATGAGCAGTTCTTC. It is translated as CASSSHLRRTSRDNEQFF. The V and J genes are TRBV6-5 and TRBJ2-1; 8 nucleotides line up with TRBD2. The CDR3 has 18 residues. In germline, CDR1 is MNHEY, CDR2 SVGAGI. J lost 5 bases, V lost 4 bases, and 16 bases had no gene match.

This clonotype was observed a few times. The chain recombines TRBV15 with TRBJ2-4; D is unclear. CDR3 length: 15 amino acids. V lost 1 base, J lost 0 bases, and 7 bases lay in between. Germline loops: CDR1 LNHNV, CDR2 YYDKDF (reference sequence). DNA for the CDR3: TGTGCCACCAGCAGAGCTGATATAGCCAAAAACATTCAGTACTTC. Encoded protein: CATSRADIAKNIQYF.

The chain recombines TRBV7-2 with TRBJ2-5; the D gene could be TRBD1 or TRBD2 (7 bases each). Germline CDR1 SGHTA, CDR2 FQGNSA. This CDR3 contains 14 residues. Trimming left V 5 bases short and J 5 bases short, with 15 bases between. CDR3 sequence reads: CASSQGGARETQYF. Here the CDR3 DNA reads TGTGCCAGCAGCCAGGGGGGGGCCAGGGAGACCCAGTACTTC.

Only a few counts were recorded for this clonotype. CDR3 loop: CASSYPGGGVGAEAFF. The CDR3 DNA sequence: TGTGCCAGCAGTTACCCCGGGGGAGGGGTAGGCGCTGAAGCTTTCTTT. The chain links TRBV6-2 or TRBV6-3 to TRBJ1-1; perhaps TRBD1 as D (5 bases). The CDR3 totals 16 residues. The V end was cut by 2 bases, the J end by 6 bases, with 19 bases between. The V gene's germline CDR1 is MNHEY and CDR2 SVGEGT.

This clonotype was detected a few times. The chain is built from TRBV25-1 and TRBJ2-2; possibly TRBD2 for D (5 bases). The CDR3 covers 16 residues. V gave up 7 bases and J gave up 4 bases, with 19 bases separating them. From germline, CDR1 is MGHDK and CDR2 SYGVNS. CDR3 in amino acids: CASMGARARGTGELFF. The CDR3 region has the DNA TGTGCCAGCATGGGCGCTCGGGCTCGGGGCACCGGGGAGCTGTTTTTT.

This clonotype has only a few counts. The chain employs TRBV7-2 and TRBJ2-7, with unresolved D. This CDR3 is built from 15 residues. CDR1 is SGHTA, CDR2 FQGNSA, per germline. V was shortened by 5 bases and J by 0 bases, with 14 bases between the two germline ends. The chain's CDR3 is CASSPSSVVSYEQYF. The CDR3 region has the DNA TGTGCCAGCAGCCCCTCCTCGGTAGTCTCCTACGAGCAGTACTTC.

The CDR3 nucleotides read TGTGCCATCAAAGGGGGACAGGGCAACACTGAAGCTTTCTTT. Encoded protein: CAIKGGQGNTEAFF. The chain joins TRBV10-3 to TRBJ1-1; 9 nucleotides agree with TRBD1. Germline values: CDR1 ENHRY, CDR2 SYGVKD. The CDR3 spans 14 residues. The V and J ends lost 7 bases and 2 bases, in that order; junction bases with no gene match: 5.

The chain uses TRBV6-4 and TRBJ2-7, with no clear D. Germline V CDR1 and CDR2: MRHNA, SNTAGT. V lost 6 bases and J lost 7, with 10 bases in between. This CDR3 has 11 amino acids. CDR3 in DNA: TGTGCCAGCAGGGGGATTGGAGAGCAGTACTTC. Protein: CASRGIGEQYF.

This clonotype has more than one count but fewer than ten. The chain carries TRBV3-1 and TRBJ1-4; possible D gene TRBD1, 5 bases. The CDR3 spans 13 residues. CDR1 LGHDT and CDR2 YNNKEL come from the germline V gene (reference sequence). V was clipped by 1 base and J by 8 bases, with 8 bases between them. The CDR3 DNA reads as TGTGCCAGCAGCCAAGTCGGGGGGGAAAAACTGTTTTTT. The encoded protein is CASSQVGGEKLFF.

V and J are TRBV3-1 and TRBJ2-2; D perhaps matches TRBD1 (6 bases). Germline V gene data show CDR1 as LGHDT and CDR2 as YNNKEL (reference sequence). Trimming left V 1 base short and J 4 bases short, with 16 bases between. This CDR3 has 17 residues. CDR3 sequence (DNA): TGTGCCAGCAGCCAAGCCCTTGGTGGGGGCAGCACCGGGGAGCTGTTTTTT. It codes for CASSQALGGGSTGELFF.

This chain links TRBV2 with TRBJ1-4; 7 bases match TRBD1. CDR3 length equals 14 residues. CDR1 and CDR2 (germline): SNHLY, FYNNEI. V lost 4 bases and J lost 5; bases outside the gene matches: 4. CDR3 sequence reads: CASSGDRVNEKLFF. DNA of the CDR3: TGTGCCAGCAGTGGCGACAGGGTCAATGAAAAACTGTTTTTT. The full variable domain, completed using reference TRBV2 and TRBJ1-4, is EPEVTQTPSHQVTQMGQEVILRCVPISNHLYFYWYRQILGQKVEFLVSFYNNEISEKSEIFDDQFSVERPDGSNFTLKIRSTKLEDSAMYFCASSGDRVNEKLFFGSGTQLSVL.